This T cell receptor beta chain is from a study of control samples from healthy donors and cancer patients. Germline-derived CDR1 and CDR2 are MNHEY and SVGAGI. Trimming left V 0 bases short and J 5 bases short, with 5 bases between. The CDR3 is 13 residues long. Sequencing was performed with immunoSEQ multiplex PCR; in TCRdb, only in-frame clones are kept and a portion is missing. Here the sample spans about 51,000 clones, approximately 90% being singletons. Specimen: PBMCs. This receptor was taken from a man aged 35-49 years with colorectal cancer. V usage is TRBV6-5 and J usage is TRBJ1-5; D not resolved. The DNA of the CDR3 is TGTGCCAGCAGTTACTCGGCATATCAGCCCCAGCATTTT. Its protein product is CASSYSAYQPQHF.